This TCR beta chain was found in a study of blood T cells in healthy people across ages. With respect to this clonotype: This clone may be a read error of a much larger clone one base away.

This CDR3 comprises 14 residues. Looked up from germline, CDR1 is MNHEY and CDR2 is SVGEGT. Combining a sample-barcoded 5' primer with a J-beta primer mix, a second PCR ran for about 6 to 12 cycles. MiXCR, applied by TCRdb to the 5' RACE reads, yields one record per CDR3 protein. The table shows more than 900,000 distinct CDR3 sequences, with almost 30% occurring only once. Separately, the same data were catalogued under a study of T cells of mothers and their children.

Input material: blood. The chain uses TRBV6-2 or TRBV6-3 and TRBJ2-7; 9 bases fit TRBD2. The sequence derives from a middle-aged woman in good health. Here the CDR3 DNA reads TGTGCCAGCGTTAGCGGGGGTCCCTCCTACGGGCAGTACTTC. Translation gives CASVSGGPSYGQYF.